The sequence of this T cell receptor beta chain was determined in a study of lymphopenia after photon versus proton radiotherapy. The study's findings and limits: After the lymphocyte nadir, photon-treated repertoires showed oligoclonal expansion, especially of CD8+ Temra cells. Survival link was tested only in deceased patients; proton benefit remains a possibility. Post-nadir TCR diversity decline inversely tracked overall survival among those who died.

Trimming pared 5 bases from V and 6 bases from J, leaving 22 bases between. This CDR3 spans 17 amino acids. Germline lookup yields CDR1 MGHRA and CDR2 YSYEKL. About this clone: Its antigen remains unidentified.

Measured with immunoSEQ multiplex PCR; TCRdb has only the in-frame clones, and not every one. This sample carries some 41,000 clones, more than 75% of them seen once, and the ten largest clones take about 2.9%. This sequence was found in a man over 45 with gastric cancer. The rearrangement joins TRBV4-1 to TRBJ2-2; D may be TRBD1 or TRBD2 (6 bases each). The sequencing used peripheral blood, collected from a patient treated with photon-based radiotherapy. CDR3 sequence reads: CASSDSGAKGRSGELFF. The CDR3, as DNA: TGCGCCAGCAGCGACTCAGGGGCTAAGGGGAGGTCCGGGGAGCTGTTTTTT.